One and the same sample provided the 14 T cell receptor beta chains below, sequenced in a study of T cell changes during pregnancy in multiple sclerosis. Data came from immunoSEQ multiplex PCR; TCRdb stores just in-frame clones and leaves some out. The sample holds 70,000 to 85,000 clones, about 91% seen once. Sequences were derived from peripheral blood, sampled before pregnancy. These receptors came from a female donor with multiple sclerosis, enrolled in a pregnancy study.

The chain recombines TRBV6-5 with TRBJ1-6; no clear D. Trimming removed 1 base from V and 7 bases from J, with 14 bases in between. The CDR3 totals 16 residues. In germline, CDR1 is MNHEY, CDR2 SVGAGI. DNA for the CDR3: TGTGCCAGCAGTTACTTCGGGGAACCGGGGAATTCACCCCTCCACTTT. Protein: CASSYFGEPGNSPLHF.

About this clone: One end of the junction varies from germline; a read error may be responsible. The CDR3 DNA follows: TGTGCTAGCAGCTCTGGGACAGGGGGTACAGATACGCAGTATTTT. Amino acid sequence: CASSSGTGGTDTQYF. The chain employs TRBV7-7 and TRBJ2-3; 11 bases match TRBD1. Germline CDR1 SSHAT, CDR2 FNYEAQ (reference sequence). The CDR3 length is 15 residues.

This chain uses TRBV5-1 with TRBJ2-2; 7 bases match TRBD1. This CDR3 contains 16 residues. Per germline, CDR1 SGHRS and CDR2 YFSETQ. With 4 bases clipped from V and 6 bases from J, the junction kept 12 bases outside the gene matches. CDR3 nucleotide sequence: TGCGCCAGCAGCCGATGGACAGGCGGCGGACCCGGGGAGCTGTTTTTT. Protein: CASSRWTGGGPGELFF. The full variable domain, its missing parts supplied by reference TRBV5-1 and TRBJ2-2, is KAGVTQTPRYLIKTRGQQVTLSCSPISGHRSVSWYQQTPGQGLQFLFEYFSETQRNKGNFPGRFSGRQFSNSRSEMNVSTLELGDSALYLCASSRWTGGGPGELFFGEGSRLTVL.

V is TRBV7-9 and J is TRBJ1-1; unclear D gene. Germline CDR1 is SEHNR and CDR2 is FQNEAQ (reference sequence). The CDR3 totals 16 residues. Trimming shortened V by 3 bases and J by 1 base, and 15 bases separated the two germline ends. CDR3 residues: CASSFPRGGRNTEAFF. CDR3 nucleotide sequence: TGTGCCAGCAGCTTCCCCCGGGGAGGCCGGAACACTGAAGCTTTCTTT. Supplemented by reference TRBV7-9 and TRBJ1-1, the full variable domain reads DTGVSQNPRHKITKRGQNVTFRCDPISEHNRLYWYRQTLGQGPEFLTYFQNEAQLEKSRLLSDRFSAERPKGSFSTLEIQRTEQGDSAMYLCASSFPRGGRNTEAFFGQGTRLTVV.

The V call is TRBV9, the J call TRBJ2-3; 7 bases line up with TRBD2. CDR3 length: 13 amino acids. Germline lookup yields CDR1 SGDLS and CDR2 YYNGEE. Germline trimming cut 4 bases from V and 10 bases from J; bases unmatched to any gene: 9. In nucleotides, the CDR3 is TGTGCCAGCAGCTCCTCCCGGGAGGTTCCGCAGTATTTT. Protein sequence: CASSSSREVPQYF.

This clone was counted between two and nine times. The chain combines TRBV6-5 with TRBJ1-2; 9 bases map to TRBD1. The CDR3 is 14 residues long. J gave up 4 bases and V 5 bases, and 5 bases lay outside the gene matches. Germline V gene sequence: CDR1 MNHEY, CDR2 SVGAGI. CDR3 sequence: CASSRTGEIYGYTF. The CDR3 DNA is TGTGCCAGCAGTAGGACAGGGGAGATCTATGGCTACACCTTC.

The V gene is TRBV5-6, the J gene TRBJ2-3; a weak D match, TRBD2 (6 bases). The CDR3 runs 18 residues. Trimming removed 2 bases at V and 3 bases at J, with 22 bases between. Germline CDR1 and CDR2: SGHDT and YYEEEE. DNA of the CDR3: TGTGCCAGCAGCTTAAGCCGGGACTCCCTCGAGGGGACAGATACGCAGTATTTT. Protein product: CASSLSRDSLEGTDTQYF.

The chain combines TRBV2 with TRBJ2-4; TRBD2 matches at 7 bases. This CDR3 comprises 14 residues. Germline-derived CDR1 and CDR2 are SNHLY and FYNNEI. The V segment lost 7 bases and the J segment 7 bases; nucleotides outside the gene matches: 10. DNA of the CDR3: TGTGCCAGCATCCCCCGAAGGGGAGGGAACATTCAGTACTTC. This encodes CASIPRRGGNIQYF. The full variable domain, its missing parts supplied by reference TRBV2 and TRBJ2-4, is EPEVTQTPSHQVTQMGQEVILRCVPISNHLYFYWYRQILGQKVEFLVSFYNNEISEKSEIFDDQFSVERPDGSNFTLKIRSTKLEDSAMYFCASIPRRGGNIQYFGAGTRLSVL.

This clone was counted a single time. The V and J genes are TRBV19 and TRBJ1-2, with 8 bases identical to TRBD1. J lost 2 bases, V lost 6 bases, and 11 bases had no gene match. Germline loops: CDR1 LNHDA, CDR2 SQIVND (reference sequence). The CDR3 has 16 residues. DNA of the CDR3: TGTGCCAGTAGGGAGGACCGGGACAGGCTGAACTATGGCTACACCTTC. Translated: CASREDRDRLNYGYTF.

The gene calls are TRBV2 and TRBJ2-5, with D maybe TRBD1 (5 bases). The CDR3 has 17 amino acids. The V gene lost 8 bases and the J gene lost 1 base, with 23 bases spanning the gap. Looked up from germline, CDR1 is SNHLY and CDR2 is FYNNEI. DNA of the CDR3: TGTGCCAGCGGATTCATCCAAGGGGCGACACTCCAAGAGACCCAGTACTTC. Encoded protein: CASGFIQGATLQETQYF.

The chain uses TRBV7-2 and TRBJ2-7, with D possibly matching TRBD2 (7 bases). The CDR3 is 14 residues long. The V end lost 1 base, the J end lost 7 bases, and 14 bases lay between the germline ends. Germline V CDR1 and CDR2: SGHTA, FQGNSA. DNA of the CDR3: TGTGCCAGCAGCTTAGACGTGGGGGGGCTGGAGCAGTACTTC. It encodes CASSLDVGGLEQYF.

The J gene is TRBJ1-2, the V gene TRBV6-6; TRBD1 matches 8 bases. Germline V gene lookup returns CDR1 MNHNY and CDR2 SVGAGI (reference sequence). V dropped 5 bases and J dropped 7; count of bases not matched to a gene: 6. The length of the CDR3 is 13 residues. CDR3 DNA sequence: TGTGCCAGCAGTACAGACAGGGGCGGTGGCTACACCTTC. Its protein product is CASSTDRGGGYTF.

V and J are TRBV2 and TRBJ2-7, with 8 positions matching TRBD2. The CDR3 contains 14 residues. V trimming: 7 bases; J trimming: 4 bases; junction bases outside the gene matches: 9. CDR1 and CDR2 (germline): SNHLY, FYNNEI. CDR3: CASKWELAEYEQYF. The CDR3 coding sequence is TGTGCCAGCAAGTGGGAACTAGCGGAATACGAGCAGTACTTC. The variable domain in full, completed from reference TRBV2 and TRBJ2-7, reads EPEVTQTPSHQVTQMGQEVILRCVPISNHLYFYWYRQILGQKVEFLVSFYNNEISEKSEIFDDQFSVERPDGSNFTLKIRSTKLEDSAMYFCASKWELAEYEQYFGPGTRLTVT.

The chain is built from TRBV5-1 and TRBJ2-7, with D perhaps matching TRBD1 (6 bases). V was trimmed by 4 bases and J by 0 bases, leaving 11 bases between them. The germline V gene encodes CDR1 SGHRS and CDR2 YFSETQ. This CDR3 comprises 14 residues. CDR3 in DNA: TGCGCCAGCAGCGTCAGACAGGACTCCTACGAGCAGTACTTC. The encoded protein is CASSVRQDSYEQYF.